The T cell receptor (beta chain) described here comes from a study of cytomegalovirus exposure and HLA in healthy donors. Overall study context: Tens of millions of unique TCRs, all from HLA-typed donors, were included in an early release of the data. The study's findings and limits: A later analysis reportedly identified an Asian-associated ancestry cluster as carrying fewer N-insertions than the roughly 720-donor mean. It is likely that the observed cluster of highly shared sequence variants was a sequencing artifact. Researchers reportedly found TCR beta sequences accurately predicted most subjects' HLA-A and HLA-B alleles.

To note about this clone: Its antigen is not known.

Germline lookup yields CDR1 DFQATT and CDR2 SNEGSKA (reference sequence). The V gene lost 5 bases and the J gene lost 10 bases, with 14 bases spanning the gap. The CDR3 has 11 residues. Primers for the PCR totalled 60 Vbeta and 13 Jbeta. Assay: immunoSEQ multiplex PCR; the TCRdb copy retains only in-frame clones and omits some. The sample holds some 170,000 clones, around 75% seen once. This TCR derives from a male donor in good health and CMV-seronegative. This chain joins TRBV20-1 and TRBJ1-1, with D possibly being TRBD1 (5 bases). Sequenced: PBMCs. CDR3 region: CSAPRGNGAFF. The CDR3 coding sequence is TGCAGTGCTCCAAGGGGTAACGGAGCTTTCTTT.